This T cell receptor beta chain was recorded in a study of Graves' ophthalmopathy and Graves' hyperthyroidism. Study-level findings and limits: Blood also contained most of the expanded thyroid clonotypes above 0.001 frequency.

Thyroid ultrasound, orbital computed tomography, TRAb, serum thyroxine and clinical symptoms formed the basis of diagnosis. A roughly 9.3 ml volume of fresh peripheral blood provided the PBMCs. This clonotype was detected a few times. Its matching antigen is unknown. A read error is possible here, since a much larger clone lies one base away. As the template, RNA transcripts were used to amplify TCR beta CDR3 regions. HTBI primers were used in a first-round RT-PCR, which preceded a second-round multiplex PCR. TCRdb re-called the multiplex PCR reads with MiXCR, one entry per CDR3 protein. The sample shows a few hundred thousand distinct CDR3 sequences, less than 20% of them seen only once. V trimming: 7 bases; J trimming: 5 bases; junction bases outside the gene matches: 8. The CDR3 totals 15 residues.

The chain joins TRBV12-3 or TRBV12-4 to TRBJ2-2, with 9 bases fitting TRBD1. The sequenced material came from peripheral blood. The receptor's source is a woman aged 18-30 years with stable Graves' hyperthyroidism. CDR3 amino acids: CASTPCGQGTGELFF. As DNA, the CDR3 is TGTGCCAGCACGCCTTGCGGACAGGGGACCGGGGAGCTGTTTTTT.